This TCR beta chain was captured in a study of shared clonotypes between healthy human individuals. Background on the study: Three CD4 naive, three CD4 memory, two CD8 naive and one CD8 memory plate were used per donor. Notes on the study in general: Deeper or shallower sequencing was expected to change how clonotypes are shared among donors.

This CDR3 comprises 15 residues. Germline-derived CDR1 and CDR2 are MGHRA and YSYEKL. V was shortened by 2 bases and J by 0 bases, with 11 bases between the two germline ends. Worth noting for this clone: Its antigen is still unknown.

Every immunoSEQ plate was one replicate of a subset's evenly spread DNA. As handled by the study authors: Because ImmunoSEQ provided only junction sequences with no quality scores, the filtering differed. The data were produced by immunoSEQ multiplex PCR, yet TCRdb's version contains in-frame clones alone and is incomplete. V and J calls and clone size are those listed in that table; D and trimming were worked out from the DNA. The sample includes 980,000 or so clones, around 80% of them seen just once. The sample was memory CD4+ T cells sorted from blood. The subset is: CD45RA-negative fraction. The chain recombines TRBV4-1 with TRBJ2-7; the D gene is possibly TRBD1 (6 bases). The sequence was collected from a man aged 18 to 30 in good health. This CDR3 is CASSQTRDTSYEQYF. In DNA, the CDR3 is TGCGCCAGCAGCCAAACTCGGGACACCTCCTACGAGCAGTACTTC.